This is a list of T cell receptor beta chains from one sample in a study of blood T cell repertoires in COVID-19. Data came from immunoSEQ multiplex PCR; TCRdb stores just in-frame clones and leaves some out. The table includes under 300,000 clones, 75% to 90% detected once. The specimen sequenced was peripheral blood. Source of these receptors: a woman aged 60-75 years with active or convalescent COVID-19. Both conserved end residues are part of each CDR3.

v_gene | CDR3aa
TRBV27 | CASSSERVTLHEQYF
TRBV11-2 | CASSSTSGGNEQFF
TRBV19 | CASSSQGNTEAFF
TRBV2 | CASSLLATGVYGYTF
TRBV12-3/TRBV12-4 | CASSPGRPGTQYF
TRBV10-3 | CATRDSSRATDTQYF
TRBV3-1/TRBV3-2 | CASSQSDRGGWGYTF
TRBV7-3 | CASSPNGASGGAGSYNEQFF
TRBV6-2/TRBV6-3 | CASSLRFEQYF
TRBV30 | CAWSERGPGGYTF
TRBV7-9 | CASSLGGHSYEQYF
TRBV5-5 | CASSVELTGSSYQPQHF
TRBV7-3 | CASSFSAGNTEAFF
TRBV3-1/TRBV3-2 | CASSFHRGTQYF
TRBV5-5 | CASSLETANQPQHF
TRBV19 | CASSIQGGANEKLFF
TRBV11-2 | CASSQGARQETQYF
TRBV7-6 | CASGRGGTGLNYGYTF
TRBV6-2/TRBV6-3 | CASSPGSGNQPQHF
TRBV10-2 | CASSEVGAGTDTQYF
TRBV4-1 | CASSQGRASGNTIYF
TRBV7-8 | CATQLRGGPSQETQYF
TRBV19 | CASSMRNNSPLHF
TRBV7-2 | CASSQGQGVISTDTQYF
TRBV19 | CASSISAGNPGANVLTF
TRBV7-2 | CASSPGTGAAGNTIYF
TRBV19 | CASNRVNQPQHF
TRBV10-2 | CASRLDSSYNSPLHF
TRBV18 | CASSPREGPYGYTF
TRBV5-6 | CASSLASSRLYNEQFF
TRBV28 | CASRTYGLTGGWETQYF
TRBV2 | CASRDSAELAKNIQYF
TRBV29-1 | CSVSPKTGAVTEAFF
TRBV7-9 | CASSRTENTGELFF
TRBV10-3 | CAISVTGGKGYTF